This TCR beta chain appears in the sequencing data of a study of cytomegalovirus exposure and HLA in healthy donors. Vbeta (60) and Jbeta (13) primers were used in the PCR. The repertoire was sequenced with immunoSEQ multiplex PCR; TCRdb's copy has only in-frame clones and lacks some. Among roughly 190,000 clones, about 13% were seen once, and the ten largest hold more than 7%. CDR3 length: 17 residues. The V gene end was trimmed by 4 bases and the J gene end by 3 bases; junction bases not matched to a gene: 9. CDR1 and CDR2 from the germline V gene are LGHNA and YSLEER. This clone was recorded at least ten times.

This TCR was sampled from a man aged 50 or older in good health and CMV-seropositive. The specimen was PBMCs. The chain combines TRBV4-3 with TRBJ2-1; TRBD2 matches at 10 bases. The CDR3 nucleotides are TGCGCCAGCAGCCGAGATGATAGCGGGGGGCTCTACAATGAGCAGTTCTTC. It encodes CASSRDDSGGLYNEQFF.